This is a list of T cell receptor beta chains from one sample in a study of technical replicates of blood from a few donors. Clones were read by immunoSEQ multiplex PCR, and TCRdb kept only the in-frame ones, dropping some. In the table there are some 87,000 clones, approximately 93% of which are singletons. The sample consisted of T cells isolated from PBMCs. The receptors stem from a human donor in good health. The CDR3 runs from the conserved cysteine through the conserved F or W. The D gene is left open where the match is weak. The listing skips clone size in some rows; elsewhere it reads once, few, many or a size class.

cdr3_aa cdr3_nt v_call clone_size d_call j_call
CASSESQVVTDTQYF TGTGCCAGCAGTGAGTCACAGGTAGTCACAGATACGCAGTATTTT TRBV6-1 . . TRBJ2-3
CASSSTPSGSTPYEQYF TGCGCCAGCAGCTCTACTCCTAGCGGGAGTACCCCCTACGAGCAGTACTTC TRBV5-1 . TRBD2 TRBJ2-7
CASSHPQVEAFF TGTGCCAGTAGTCATCCACAGGTTGAAGCTTTCTTT TRBV19 . . TRBJ1-1
CATGRGDYGYTF TGTGCCACCGGACGGGGTGACTATGGCTACACCTTC TRBV6-5 . . TRBJ1-2
CASSLTAPGEADTQYF TGTGCCAGCAGCTTAACCGCGCCGGGAGAGGCAGATACGCAGTATTTT TRBV7-9 . . TRBJ2-3
CAISETGAADTQYF TGTGCCATCAGTGAGACGGGAGCGGCAGATACGCAGTATTTT TRBV10-3 . . TRBJ2-3
CASGSVRSSGELFF TGTGCTAGTGGTTCGGTGAGGTCATCCGGGGAGCTGTTTTTT TRBV12-5 . . TRBJ2-2
CASSFSGTTYEQYF TGCGCCAGCAGCTTTAGCGGGACCACTTACGAGCAGTACTTC TRBV5-1 once TRBD2 TRBJ2-7
CASSLQGNYNEQFF TGTGCCAGCAGCTTACAGGGGAACTACAATGAGCAGTTCTTC TRBV7-9 . . TRBJ2-1
CASSLGLARDEQYF TGTGCCAGCAGCCTGGGACTAGCGAGAGACGAGCAGTACTTC TRBV9 . TRBD2 TRBJ2-7
CASSQDPNWGGTEAFF TGCGCCAGCAGCCAAGATCCTAATTGGGGCGGCACTGAAGCTTTCTTT TRBV4-1 medium-sized . TRBJ1-1
CASSQGLAGPDNEQFF TGCGCCAGCAGCCAGGGACTAGCGGGCCCGGACAATGAGCAGTTCTTC TRBV4-3 . TRBD2 TRBJ2-1
CASSRQETGSSYNEQFF TGCGCCAGCAGCCGACAGGAGACGGGGAGCTCCTACAATGAGCAGTTCTTC TRBV4-1 . . TRBJ2-1
CASSLGTGMTYEQYF TGTGCCAGCAGTTTGGGGACAGGGATGACCTACGAGCAGTACTTC TRBV28 . TRBD1 TRBJ2-7
CASSVAPETYEQYF TGTGCCAGCAGCGTAGCTCCAGAAACCTACGAGCAGTACTTC TRBV9 . . TRBJ2-7
CASKSQTGLLNPYEQYF TGTGCCAGCAAGTCTCAAACGGGACTCTTAAATCCTTACGAGCAGTACTTC TRBV2 . . TRBJ2-7
CASSLNTEAFF TGCGCCAGCAGCCTTAACACTGAAGCTTTCTTT TRBV10-2 . . TRBJ1-1
CASSVWGGPFYGYTF TGTGCCAGCAGCGTATGGGGAGGGCCCTTCTATGGCTACACCTTC TRBV9 . . TRBJ1-2
CATSRDSGPTYEQYF TGTGCCACCAGCAGAGACAGCGGCCCCACCTACGAGCAGTACTTC TRBV15 . . TRBJ2-7
CASSQEGEGGYYEQYF TGTGCCAGCAGCCAAGAGGGGGAAGGGGGCTATTACGAGCAGTACTTC TRBV4-2 . TRBD1 TRBJ2-7
CASSDPARTSGRSSYEQYF TGTGCCAGCAGTGACCCTGCTCGGACTAGCGGGAGAAGTTCCTACGAGCAGTACTTC TRBV6-4 . TRBD2 TRBJ2-7
CASRGGPNYEQYF TGTGCCAGCCGGGGAGGGCCGAACTACGAGCAGTACTTC TRBV27 . TRBD2 TRBJ2-7
CASRGHRGPGANVLTF TGTGCCAGCAGGGGTCACAGGGGGCCAGGGGCCAACGTCCTGACTTTC TRBV28 once TRBD1 TRBJ2-6
CASSFAGLDEQFF TGTGCCAGCAGCTTCGCGGGACTGGATGAGCAGTTCTTC TRBV7-2 few . TRBJ2-1
CASSPPRTGKGEQYF TGCGCCAGCAGCCCCCCTCGTACAGGGAAGGGCGAGCAGTACTTC TRBV5-1 . . TRBJ2-7
CASLGPTDTQYF TGTGCCTCCCTGGGCCCGACAGATACGCAGTATTTT TRBV10-3 . . TRBJ2-3
CASSLTGQGNEQYF TGCGCCAGCAGCTTGACGGGACAGGGCAACGAGCAGTACTTC TRBV5-1 . TRBD1 TRBJ2-7
CASSIPRAGNTIYF TGTGCCAGTAGTATACCGAGGGCTGGAAACACCATATATTTT TRBV19 . . TRBJ1-3
CASSEGTDTGELFF TGCGCCAGCAGTGAGGGGACTGACACCGGGGAGCTGTTTTTT TRBV10-1 . . TRBJ2-2
CASKMKQGDTEAFF TGTGCCAGTAAAATGAAACAGGGTGACACTGAAGCTTTCTTT TRBV19 . . TRBJ1-1
CASSLGTGGIEQFF TGTGCCAGCAGCTTAGGGACAGGGGGAATCGAGCAGTTCTTC TRBV7-6 . TRBD1 TRBJ2-1
CASNFGTLGTEAFF TGTGCCAGCAATTTCGGGACACTGGGGACTGAAGCTTTCTTT TRBV28 once . TRBJ1-1
CAWSVGLAGENEQFF TGTGCCTGGAGTGTAGGGCTAGCGGGAGAAAATGAGCAGTTCTTC TRBV30 once TRBD2 TRBJ2-1
CASSVDWREVNEQYF TGTGCCAGCAGCGTAGATTGGCGGGAGGTTAACGAGCAGTACTTC TRBV9 once TRBD2 TRBJ2-7
CASDTGRETGEQFF TGTGCCAGTGATACGGGACGGGAGACGGGTGAGCAGTTCTTC TRBV19 . . TRBJ2-1
CASSYSIFPSSYEQYF TGTGCCAGCAGTTACTCGATATTTCCTAGCAGCTACGAGCAGTACTTC TRBV6-5 . . TRBJ2-7
CASSQVSGTDTQYF TGTGCCAGCAGTCAAGTTAGCGGCACAGATACGCAGTATTTT TRBV14 . . TRBJ2-3
CAGRQGPEAFF TGTGCCGGTCGACAGGGCCCCGAAGCTTTCTTT TRBV2 few TRBD1 TRBJ1-1
CASSPTREGETQYF TGTGCCAGCTCACCAACCAGGGAGGGGGAGACCCAGTACTTC TRBV18 . TRBD2 TRBJ2-5
CASSQPQPKLFF TGCGCCAGCAGTCAACCACAGCCAAAACTGTTTTTT TRBV23-1 few . TRBJ1-4
CATIINTEAFF TGCGCCACCATCATTAACACTGAAGCTTTCTTT TRBV10-1 few . TRBJ1-1
CASRQTSGFSYEQYF TGTGCCAGCAGACAGACTAGCGGGTTCTCCTACGAGCAGTACTTC TRBV7-8 . TRBD2 TRBJ2-7
CASSTGAGMHQYF TGTGCCAGCAGCACAGGGGCGGGGATGCATCAGTACTTC TRBV5-6 . . TRBJ2-7
CASSGKRPGLAGGPKNTGELFF TGTGCCAGCAGCGGCAAGCGGCCGGGACTAGCGGGAGGGCCGAAGAACACCGGGGAGCTGTTTTTT TRBV7-8 . TRBD2 TRBJ2-2
CASSSGRAYEQYF TGTGCCAGCAGTAGCGGGAGGGCCTACGAGCAGTACTTC TRBV7-6 . TRBD2 TRBJ2-7
CASSLEKGAIYGYTF TGTGCCAGCAGCTTAGAGAAGGGGGCGATCTATGGCTACACCTTC TRBV7-6 . TRBD1 TRBJ1-2
CASSTSHRHCSDTQYF TGTGCCAGCAGCACCTCTCACCGACATTGCTCAGATACGCAGTATTTT TRBV11-3 . . TRBJ2-3
CAWSRNTGELFF TGTGCCTGGAGCCGTAACACCGGGGAGCTGTTTTTT TRBV30 . . TRBJ2-2
CASSRGTPNFNEQFF TGTGCCAGCTCCCGGGGTACACCAAATTTCAATGAGCAGTTCTTC TRBV27 . . TRBJ2-1
CASSKLGQGMNTEAFF TGCGCCAGCAGCAAGCTGGGTCAGGGAATGAACACTGAAGCTTTCTTT TRBV5-1 once . TRBJ1-1
CASSTGTSGPAGQYF TGTGCCAGCAGCACCGGGACTAGCGGGCCGGCTGGGCAGTACTTC TRBV5-4 . TRBD2 TRBJ2-7
CASSIDTNTEAFF TGTGCCAGCAGCATAGACACGAACACTGAAGCTTTCTTT TRBV5-4 few . TRBJ1-1
CASTFPTGDIDTQYF TGTGCCAGCACCTTCCCTACAGGGGATATAGATACGCAGTATTTT TRBV27 . TRBD1 TRBJ2-3
CASNSAAAPNQPQHF TGTGCCAGCAATTCGGCCGCGGCACCCAATCAGCCCCAGCATTTT TRBV27 . . TRBJ1-5
CASNLKEREISGELFF TGTGCCAGCAATCTTAAGGAACGGGAGATATCCGGGGAGCTGTTTTTT TRBV11-3 . . TRBJ2-2
CASSRQGATYEQYF TGTGCCAGCAGCCGACAGGGGGCTACCTACGAGCAGTACTTC TRBV5-4 once TRBD1 TRBJ2-7
CAWSLTGNGRARDTQYF TGTGCCTGGAGCCTAACAGGGAACGGGAGGGCCCGGGATACGCAGTATTTT TRBV30 . TRBD2 TRBJ2-3
CASSEIGQGKNNEQFF TGCGCCAGCAGTGAGATAGGACAGGGAAAGAACAATGAGCAGTTCTTC TRBV10-1 . TRBD1 TRBJ2-1
CASSDRRTRENGYTF TGTGCCAGCAGTGATCGACGTACGAGGGAAAATGGCTACACCTTC TRBV2 . . TRBJ1-2
CASSWGVQETQYF TGTGCCAGCAGTTGGGGGGTCCAAGAGACCCAGTACTTC TRBV28 . . TRBJ2-5